The next 21 T cell receptor beta chains were all read from a single sample in a study of blood T cell repertoires in COVID-19 (TCRdb year 2020). Receptors were amplified or captured by the immunoSEQ multiplex PCR assay. This immuneACCESS table, as held by TCRdb, lists in-frame sequences with V and J called but not all clones. Of the missing ones, under half trace to an unresolved V gene in checked studies; the others have no known cause. The sample contains roughly 21,000 clones, around nine tenths of them found a single time. The ten most abundant clones make up approximately 20% of the sample. Specimen: peripheral blood. The receptors here all came from a man in his 70s with active COVID-19.

V gene TRBV5-5 combines with J gene TRBJ2-3, with 11 bases that match TRBD2. CDR1 SGHKS and CDR2 YYEKEE come from the germline V gene (reference sequence). The CDR3 has 19 residues. The V gene end was trimmed by 4 bases and the J gene end by 4 bases; junction bases not matched to a gene: 17. In nucleotides, the CDR3 is TGTGCCAGCAGCCTGACTAGCGGGAAGACCTGGAGTAGGGCAGATACGCAGTATTTT. This codes for CASSLTSGKTWSRADTQYF.

The J gene is TRBJ1-5, the V gene TRBV5-1, with 7 bases identical to TRBD1. V shed 1 base, J shed 5 bases, and the junction held 3 bases outside the gene matches. The germline V gene has CDR1 SGHRS and CDR2 YFSETQ. CDR3 length equals 14 residues. The CDR3 spells CASSLSGGDQPQHF. DNA of the CDR3: TGCGCCAGCAGCTTGTCAGGGGGTGATCAGCCCCAGCATTTT.

This clone was recorded once. The J gene is TRBJ1-2, the V gene TRBV11-3; D possibly corresponds to TRBD1 (5 bases). Germline loops: CDR1 SGHNT, CDR2 YENEEA. The CDR3 consists of 16 residues. V lost 6 bases and J 8 bases, leaving 25 bases between the germline ends. The CDR3 region is CASSPSPGGGTKGYTF. The CDR3 nucleotides read TGTGCCAGCAGTCCTAGCCCGGGGGGAGGTACGAAAGGCTACACCTTC.

About this clone itself: At the DNA level, this CDR3 is encoded by other sequences in the same sample as well. CDR3 loop: CASSYGGLNTEAFF. CDR3 nucleotides: TGTGCCAGCAGTTACGGGGGCCTGAACACTGAAGCTTTCTTT. The rearrangement uses TRBV6-5 and TRBJ1-1; a possible D gene is TRBD1 (6 bases). This CDR3 has 14 residues. The V end lost 2 bases, the J end lost 0 bases, and 7 bases lay between the germline ends. Germline CDR1 is MNHEY and CDR2 is SVGAGI.

The chain carries TRBV11-2 and TRBJ2-5, with D perhaps matching TRBD2 (6 bases). Germline CDR1 and CDR2: SGHAT and FQNNGV. Trimming took off 5 bases at V and 7 bases at J, with 8 bases between the two ends. The CDR3 covers 11 residues. The CDR3 DNA is TGTGCCAGCAGCCATAGCGGGACCCAGTACTTC. This encodes CASSHSGTQYF.

The V call is TRBV3-1 (or the pseudogene TRBV3-2), the J call TRBJ1-1; D unclear. Germline CDR1 LGHDT, CDR2 YNNKEL (reference sequence). V was cut by 3 bases and J by 4 bases, with 15 bases left in between. The CDR3 is made up of 15 amino acids. The CDR3 DNA follows: TGTGCCAGCAGCCAGCTCCCGAGTCTGGTCACTGAAGCTTTCTTT. Translating it yields CASSQLPSLVTEAFF.

This clone occurred once. The chain couples TRBV5-1 to TRBJ1-2; D uncertain. CDR3 size: 13 residues. V lost 3 bases to trimming and J lost 7 bases, with 13 bases between them. Germline CDR1 is SGHRS and CDR2 is YFSETQ. The CDR3 is CASSSAPPGGYTF. In nucleotides, the CDR3 is TGCGCCAGCAGCTCAGCGCCCCCGGGTGGCTACACCTTC. Complete variable domain (other parts from reference TRBV5-1 and TRBJ1-2): KAGVTQTPRYLIKTRGQQVTLSCSPISGHRSVSWYQQTPGQGLQFLFEYFSETQRNKGNFPGRFSGRQFSNSRSEMNVSTLELGDSALYLCASSSAPPGGYTFGSGTRLTVV.

This chain uses TRBV5-4 with TRBJ2-3, with a possible D match to TRBD1 (6 bases). The CDR3 covers 15 residues. The V and J ends lost 1 base and 2 bases respectively, with 11 bases between them. Germline-derived CDR1 and CDR2 are SGHNT and YYREEE (reference sequence). This chain's CDR3 is CASSLTGSTTDTQYF. CDR3 bases: TGTGCCAGCAGCTTGACAGGGTCGACCACAGATACGCAGTATTTT. The complete variable domain, with remaining parts taken from reference TRBV5-4 and TRBJ2-3, reads ETGVTQSPTHLIKTRGQQVTLRCSSQSGHNTVSWYQQALGQGPQFIFQYYREEENGRGNFPPRFSGLQFPNYSSELNVNALELDDSALYLCASSLTGSTTDTQYFGPGTRLTVL.

The gene calls are TRBV7-2 and TRBJ2-7, with D possibly TRBD2 on 6 matching bases. Germline-derived CDR1 and CDR2 are SGHTA and FQGNSA. The CDR3 is 19 amino acids. V lost 3 bases and J lost 0, with 24 bases in between. The DNA of the CDR3 is TGTGCCAGCAGCTTTCGCGGCGGGGATTGGGGGTCCGACTCCTACGAGCAGTACTTC. This codes for CASSFRGGDWGSDSYEQYF. The entire variable domain, with the rest obtained from reference TRBV7-2 and TRBJ2-7, is as follows: GAGVSQSPSNKVTEKGKDVELRCDPISGHTALYWYRQSLGQGLEFLIYFQGNSAPDKSGLPSDRFSAERTGGSVSTLTIQRTQQEDSAVYLCASSFRGGDWGSDSYEQYFGPGTRLTVT.

The sample holds a few counts of this clone. The gene calls are TRBV5-1 and TRBJ2-1; 8 bases map to TRBD2. The trim removed 4 bases at V and 9 bases at J, leaving 6 bases unmatched. CDR3 length: 13 residues. CDR1 is SGHRS and CDR2 is YFSETQ in the germline V gene. CDR3: CASSLTSGAEQFF. CDR3 nucleotide sequence: TGCGCCAGCAGCCTCACTAGCGGCGCTGAGCAGTTCTTC.

The chain carries TRBV11-2 and TRBJ2-7; D remains unclear. Trimming shortened V by 0 bases and J by 2 bases, and 11 bases separated the two germline ends. This CDR3 comprises 15 residues. From germline, CDR1 is SGHAT and CDR2 FQNNGV. DNA for the CDR3: TGTGCCAGCAGCTTAGACCTAACCCCGGCCTACGAGCAGTACTTC. Amino acid sequence: CASSLDLTPAYEQYF.

This chain uses TRBV7-2 with TRBJ2-3; 9 positions agree with TRBD2. The CDR3 runs to 16 residues. With V trimmed by 5 bases and J by 4 bases, 10 bases remained unmatched. Germline V gene lookup returns CDR1 SGHTA and CDR2 FQGNSA. CDR3 amino acids: CASSVGPAGGSDTQYF. The CDR3 DNA sequence: TGTGCCAGCAGCGTGGGTCCAGCGGGAGGATCAGATACGCAGTATTTT.

The J gene is TRBJ2-1, the V gene TRBV5-6; the match to TRBD2 covers 11 bases. CDR3 length equals 16 residues. The junction had 9 bases not matched to a gene; V was cut back by 4 bases and J by 6 bases. Germline lookup yields CDR1 SGHDT and CDR2 YYEEEE. The CDR3: CASSPRTSGSANEQFF. The CDR3 bases are TGTGCCAGCAGCCCACGAACTAGCGGGAGCGCCAATGAGCAGTTCTTC.

This clone came up once. This rearrangement joins TRBV14 to TRBJ2-3, with D possibly being TRBD2 (5 bases). V was trimmed by 1 base and J by 6 bases, leaving 11 bases between them. The germline gives CDR1 SGHDN, CDR2 FVKESK. The CDR3 runs to 14 residues. This chain's CDR3 is CASSQGWRGDTQYF. CDR3 nucleotides: TGTGCCAGCAGCCAAGGATGGCGAGGGGATACGCAGTATTTT.

The V and J genes are TRBV5-1 and TRBJ2-5; D not certain. The CDR3 contains 11 residues. Germline CDR1 reads SGHRS; CDR2 reads YFSETQ. V lost 7 bases and J 5 bases, leaving 9 bases between the germline ends. The CDR3, as DNA: TGCGCCAGCGCCTTCAGTGAGACCCAGTACTTC. Translating gives CASAFSETQYF.

The V call is TRBV27, the J call TRBJ2-7; 8 bases agree with TRBD2. V lost 6 bases to trimming and J lost 3 bases; unmatched junction nucleotides: 7. The CDR3 contains 14 residues. Germline V gene lookup returns CDR1 MNHEY and CDR2 SMNVEV (reference sequence). The CDR3 sequence is CASSPGLGNYEQYF. The CDR3 DNA reads TGTGCCAGCAGCCCGGGACTAGGGAACTACGAGCAGTACTTC.

The gene calls are TRBV10-2 and TRBJ1-4; TRBD1 agrees at 11 bases. Germline V gives CDR1 WSHSY, CDR2 SAAADI. Germline trimming cut 4 bases from V and 4 bases from J; bases unmatched to any gene: 2. This CDR3 region has 15 residues. For the CDR3, the DNA is TGCGCCAGCAGTGCAGGGACAGGGGGTAATGAAAAACTGTTTTTT. This gives the protein CASSAGTGGNEKLFF.

The chain employs TRBV11-2 and TRBJ2-7; 7 nucleotides align to TRBD2. J gave up 7 bases and V 5 bases, and 11 bases lay outside the gene matches. Germline V gene data show CDR1 as SGHAT and CDR2 as FQNNGV. The CDR3 totals 14 residues. CDR3 DNA: TGTGCCAGCAGCCGGGAGGCCAATTCGGGGGAGCAGTACTTC. Translated: CASSREANSGEQYF.

The rearrangement links TRBV18 to TRBJ2-1, with D unclear. Per the germline V gene, CDR1 is KGHSH and CDR2 is LQKENI. V gave up 5 bases and J gave up 9 bases, with 11 bases separating them. The CDR3 contains 12 residues. CDR3 sequence: CASSADNFEQFF. The CDR3 DNA reads TGTGCCAGCTCAGCGGATAATTTTGAGCAGTTCTTC.

The V call is TRBV7-9, the J call TRBJ2-1; TRBD2 matches at 10 bases. There are 15 residues in the CDR3. Losses at the gene ends were 5 bases for V and 9 bases for J; bases not matched to a gene: 10. CDR1 is SEHNR, CDR2 FQNEAQ, per germline (reference sequence). The CDR3 region has the DNA TGTGCCAGCAGCCCTCGGAGCGGGGGGGCGAGTGAGCAGTTCTTC. Its protein is CASSPRSGGASEQFF. Using reference TRBV7-9 and TRBJ2-1 for the parts outside the CDR3, the full variable domain is DTGVSQNPRHKITKRGQNVTFRCDPISEHNRLYWYRQTLGQGPEFLTYFQNEAQLEKSRLLSDRFSAERPKGSFSTLEIQRTEQGDSAMYLCASSPRSGGASEQFFGPGTRLTVL.

V usage is TRBV2 and J usage is TRBJ2-2; D gene ambiguous. The CDR3 spans 13 residues. Germline lookup yields CDR1 SNHLY and CDR2 FYNNEI. V gave up 3 bases and J gave up 6 bases, with 8 bases separating them. CDR3 in amino acids: CASSDGSPGELFF. The CDR3 DNA reads TGTGCCAGCAGTGATGGCAGTCCCGGGGAGCTGTTTTTT.